The rows below give T cell receptor beta chains drawn from one sample of a study of T cells in Graves' hyperthyroidism and ophthalmopathy. Each CDR3 protein gets one entry after TCRdb re-called the multiplex PCR reads with MiXCR. The repertoire holds 800,000 or so distinct CDR3 sequences, with about two fifths as singletons. The sample was blood. All receptors derive from a man younger than 30 with Graves' hyperthyroidism. Both conserved end residues are part of each CDR3. The D gene is left open where the match is weak. The size field is filled for only some rows; it gives once, few, many or a size class.

abundance	d_gene	v_gene	len	j_gene	CDR3aa	CDR3nt
-	-	TRBV20-1	16	TRBJ2-7	CSASHGTRDRTYEQYF	TGCAGTGCTAGTCATGGGACGCGGGACCGGACCTACGAGCAGTACTTC
many	-	TRBV2	14	TRBJ2-7	CASSGFDSSYEQYF	TGTGCCAGCAGTGGCTTTGACAGCTCCTACGAGCAGTACTTC
few	TRBD2	TRBV20-1	18	TRBJ2-5	CSARDVRLAGGRQETQYF	TGCAGTGCTAGAGATGTAAGACTAGCGGGGGGGAGACAAGAGACCCAGTACTTC
-	TRBD1	TRBV11-2	15	TRBJ2-5	CASRRTGGVGETQYF	TGTGCCAGCAGGCGGACAGGGGGCGTGGGAGAGACCCAGTACTTC
few	TRBD1	TRBV12-3/TRBV12-4	13	TRBJ2-7	CASSIYTGDQQYF	TGTGCCAGCAGCATCTATACAGGGGACCAGCAGTACTTC
many	-	TRBV15	15	TRBJ1-6	CATSAEGEANSPLHF	TGTGCCACCAGCGCAGAGGGGGAGGCCAATTCACCCCTCCACTTT
few	TRBD1	TRBV5-1	14	TRBJ1-1	CASSLKQGYTEAFF	TGCGCCAGCAGCTTAAAACAGGGGTACACTGAAGCTTTCTTT
-	-	TRBV2	11	TRBJ2-1	CASSEPNEQFF	TGTGCCAGCAGTGAACCCAATGAGCAGTTCTTC
-	-	TRBV9	12	TRBJ2-7	CASSYDDYEQYF	TGTGCCAGCAGCTACGATGACTACGAGCAGTACTTC
many	-	TRBV15	15	TRBJ1-1	CATRRRRTGDTEAFF	TGTGCAACTCGGCGCCGGCGGACGGGGGACACTGAAGCTTTCTTT
once	-	TRBV4-1	15	TRBJ1-1	CASGKSPLRDTEAFF	TGCGCCAGCGGAAAGTCTCCCTTAAGAGATACTGAAGCTTTCTTT
few	-	TRBV12-3/TRBV12-4	13	TRBJ2-2	CASSFLPTGELFF	TGTGCCAGCAGTTTTCTACCCACCGGGGAGCTGTTTTTT
many	-	TRBV10-3	13	TRBJ1-1	CAISVRQEFEAFF	TGTGCCATCAGTGTCAGACAGGAATTTGAAGCTTTCTTT
few	-	TRBV19	13	TRBJ1-1	CASSIMGSAEAFF	TGTGCCAGTAGTATAATGGGGAGCGCTGAAGCTTTCTTT
-	TRBD2	TRBV29-1	14	TRBJ2-2	CSLWTSGRTGELFF	TGCAGTCTCTGGACTAGCGGGCGGACCGGGGAGCTGTTTTTT
few	-	TRBV7-2	14	TRBJ2-7	CASRSLRGADEQYF	TGTGCCAGCAGGTCCCTACGGGGAGCAGACGAGCAGTACTTC
-	-	TRBV9	14	TRBJ1-1	CASSVNTGRTEAFF	TGTGCCAGCAGCGTTAATACAGGGCGAACTGAAGCTTTCTTT
few	-	TRBV19	15	TRBJ2-2	CASSISGGVAGELFF	TGTGCCAGCAGTATCAGTGGAGGGGTGGCCGGGGAGCTGTTTTTT
-	-	TRBV24-1	14	TRBJ2-5	CATGGGPDQETQYF	TGTGCCACGGGGGGAGGTCCGGACCAAGAGACCCAGTACTTC
-	-	TRBV10-2	15	TRBJ2-7	CASSPPGGGSLEQYF	TGCGCCAGCAGCCCGCCGGGGGGCGGATCTCTCGAGCAGTACTTC
few	TRBD2	TRBV7-8	18	TRBJ2-2	CASSHRSGLAGGPGELFF	TGTGCCAGCAGCCACCGGTCGGGACTAGCGGGAGGTCCCGGGGAGCTGTTTTTT
many	TRBD1	TRBV9	15	TRBJ1-6	CASSVRDRLHSPLHF	TGTGCCAGCAGCGTGAGGGACAGACTACATTCACCCCTCCACTTT
-	-	TRBV5-1	15	TRBJ1-4	CASSLGRLYNEKLFF	TGCGCCAGCAGCTTGGGACGGCTGTATAATGAAAAACTGTTTTTT
-	-	TRBV7-8	15	TRBJ1-6	CASSLGDSSNSPLHF	TGTGCCAGCAGCTTAGGTGACAGCAGTAATTCACCCCTCCACTTT
-	-	TRBV6-6	16	TRBJ2-5	CASSQGAGGLAETQYF	TGTGCCAGCAGCCAAGGAGCCGGCGGGCTTGCGGAGACCCAGTACTTC
few	-	TRBV9	15	TRBJ1-1	CASSVEGVVNTEAFF	TGTGCCAGCAGCGTAGAAGGGGTCGTGAACACTGAAGCTTTCTTT
-	-	TRBV29-1	13	TRBJ2-2	CSVPQGRTGELFF	TGCAGCGTACCGCAGGGGCGGACCGGGGAGCTGTTTTTT
many	-	TRBV5-1	12	TRBJ1-1	CASSDDWGEAFF	TGCGCCAGCAGCGACGACTGGGGTGAAGCTTTCTTT
once	-	TRBV29-1	13	TRBJ2-7	CRTGTGLAYEQYF	TGCAGGACCGGGACGGGGCTAGCCTACGAGCAGTACTTC
-	-	TRBV2	11	TRBJ1-2	CASSQKAGYTF	TGTGCCAGCAGCCAGAAGGCTGGCTACACCTTC
many	-	TRBV12-3/TRBV12-4	15	TRBJ1-1	CASSLSGQLNTEAFF	TGTGCCAGCAGCTTATCCGGCCAGCTGAACACTGAAGCTTTCTTT
-	-	TRBV25-1	13	TRBJ2-3	CASSQRGTDTQYF	TGTGCCAGCAGTCAGCGGGGCACAGATACGCAGTATTTT
-	-	TRBV12-3/TRBV12-4	13	TRBJ1-1	CASSLARRTEAFF	TGTGCCAGCAGTTTAGCCAGAAGGACTGAAGCTTTCTTT
few	-	TRBV7-8	18	TRBJ2-2	CASSLSRQGVGSTGELFF	TGTGCCAGCAGCTTGAGTAGGCAGGGTGTAGGTAGCACCGGGGAGCTGTTTTTT
few	-	TRBV4-1	15	TRBJ1-5	CASSQEPAGTQPQHF	TGCGCCAGCAGCCAAGAACCGGCCGGGACTCAGCCCCAGCATTTT
-	TRBD1	TRBV10-3	14	TRBJ2-5	CASSGTGVKETQYF	TGTGCCAGCAGTGGGACAGGGGTCAAGGAGACCCAGTACTTC
many	-	TRBV25-1	14	TRBJ2-5	CASSEDRELETQYF	TGTGCCAGCAGTGAAGATCGAGAGTTGGAGACCCAGTACTTC
-	TRBD2	TRBV7-3	17	TRBJ2-2	CASSLASSGGPFGELFF	TGTGCCAGCAGCTTAGCATCTAGCGGGGGGCCTTTCGGGGAGCTGTTTTTT
few	-	TRBV20-1	14	TRBJ1-1	CSARAAHLGTEAFF	TGCAGTGCTAGAGCGGCCCATTTGGGGACTGAAGCTTTCTTT
many	-	TRBV6-1	11	TRBJ2-2	CASISPGELFF	TGTGCCAGCATCTCACCCGGGGAGCTGTTTTTT
few	-	TRBV6-1	15	TRBJ2-6	CASRQGTTGANVLTF	TGTGCCAGCAGACAGGGGACTACTGGGGCCAACGTCCTGACTTTC
many	-	TRBV20-1	13	TRBJ1-1	CSASPGAYTEAFF	TGCAGTGCTAGTCCCGGGGCGTACACTGAAGCTTTCTTT
many	TRBD1	TRBV2	14	TRBJ1-2	CASRETGEERGYTF	TGTGCCAGCAGGGAGACAGGGGAAGAGAGAGGCTACACCTTC
-	-	TRBV7-2	11	TRBJ1-1	CASSGEVEAFF	TGTGCCAGCAGTGGGGAGGTAGAAGCTTTCTTT
many	-	TRBV10-3	12	TRBJ2-2	CAISVRSGELFF	TGTGCCATCAGTGTTCGGTCCGGGGAGCTGTTTTTT
few	TRBD2	TRBV6-6	14	TRBJ2-7	CASGAGLAHYEQYF	TGTGCCAGCGGAGCGGGACTAGCCCACTACGAGCAGTACTTC